The 22 T cell receptor beta chains below all came from one sample that was sequenced in a study of blood T cells in healthy people across ages (dated by TCRdb to the mid-2010s). Library construction relied on 5' RACE. Sequenced using an Illumina HiSeq 2500. A second PCR of roughly 7 to 12 cycles was run with a J-beta primer mix and a sample-barcoded 5' primer. Using fastp trimming at Q25 and MiXCR clonotype assembly, TCRdb reanalyzed the public sequencing data and kept in-frame beta chains. Each CDR3 protein appears once, grouped with its most common genes and DNA. This sample lists roughly 830,000 distinct CDR3 sequences; around 62% were detected once. Approximately 30% of the sample goes to the ten largest clones. The specimen was blood. These receptors all stem from a man aged 25 to 40 in good health.

The chain carries TRBV7-9 and TRBJ2-3; 8 nucleotides align to TRBD1. J was trimmed by 2 bases and V by 6 bases; bases with no gene match: 7. Germline V gene sequence: CDR1 SEHNR, CDR2 FQNEAQ (reference sequence). This CDR3 contains 15 residues. CDR3 region: CASSSGQGLTDTQYF. The DNA of the CDR3 is TGTGCCAGCAGTTCCGGACAGGGACTCACAGATACGCAGTATTTT. Full variable domain (rest looked up from reference TRBV7-9 and TRBJ2-3): DTGVSQNPRHKITKRGQNVTFRCDPISEHNRLYWYRQTLGQGPEFLTYFQNEAQLEKSRLLSDRFSAERPKGSFSTLEIQRTEQGDSAMYLCASSSGQGLTDTQYFGPGTRLTVL.

The J gene is TRBJ1-4, the V gene TRBV2; tentatively, D is TRBD1 (5 bases). Trimming pared 4 bases from V and 5 bases from J, leaving 11 bases between. The germline V gene has CDR1 SNHLY and CDR2 FYNNEI. The CDR3 length is 14 residues. CDR3 sequence (DNA): TGTGCCAGCAGTGGGGGGATCCAGAATGAAAAACTGTTTTTT. It codes for CASSGGIQNEKLFF.

This clonotype was picked up a small number of times. The J gene is TRBJ2-1, the V gene TRBV28, with 9 positions matching TRBD2. The V segment lost 3 bases and the J segment 1 base; nucleotides outside the gene matches: 10. Germline values: CDR1 MDHEN, CDR2 SYDVKM. The CDR3 has 18 amino acids. CDR3 coding DNA: TGTGCCAGCAGTTTTATTGGTGGAGCGGGGGGTTCCTACAATGAGCAGTTCTTC. It codes for CASSFIGGAGGSYNEQFF.

The genes are TRBV20-1 and TRBJ2-7; 8 bases map to TRBD1. V trimming: 7 bases; J trimming: 5 bases; junction bases outside the gene matches: 7. Germline lookup yields CDR1 DFQATT and CDR2 SNEGSKA (reference sequence). CDR3 length equals 12 residues. CDR3 protein: CSVQRQGHEQYF. CDR3 coding DNA: TGCAGTGTTCAAAGACAGGGGCACGAGCAGTACTTC.

The chain recombines TRBV5-1 with TRBJ2-7; D may be TRBD2 (5 bases). The CDR3 length is 13 residues. The V end lost 2 bases, the J end lost 3 bases, and 9 bases lay between the germline ends. In germline, CDR1 is SGHRS, CDR2 YFSETQ. CDR3 sequence reads: CASSLQEGYEQYF. The DNA for the CDR3 is TGCGCCAGCAGCTTACAAGAGGGCTACGAGCAGTACTTC.

This chain links TRBV4-3 with TRBJ2-7, with D perhaps matching TRBD1 (5 bases). From germline, CDR1 is LGHNA and CDR2 YSLEER. V lost 0 bases, J lost 0 bases, and 9 bases lay in between. CDR3 size: 15 residues. CDR3: CASSQDQTVSYEQYF. CDR3 nucleotides: TGCGCCAGCAGCCAAGACCAGACAGTCTCCTACGAGCAGTACTTC.

V and J are TRBV21-1 and TRBJ2-1; the table gives TRBD1 as D, unverified against the DNA. TRBV21-1 is a pseudogene. CDR3 length equals 19 residues. The CDR3 DNA follows: TGTGCCAGCAGCACCTCTGATTGTAAAGGACAGGGAGTCGGGGGTGAGCAGTTCTTC. Protein: CASSTSDCKGQGVGGEQFF.

The CDR3 nucleotides read TGTGCCAGCAGTAGGAGTCTCGAGCAGTACTTC. This encodes CASSRSLEQYF. V usage is TRBV6-2 or TRBV6-3 and J usage is TRBJ2-7, with unresolved D. V lost 5 bases and J lost 6, with 8 bases in between. The germline V gene has CDR1 MNHEY and CDR2 SVGEGT. The CDR3 has 11 residues.

The chain has TRBV2 and TRBJ2-2, with D possibly matching TRBD1 (6 bases). The germline V gene has CDR1 SNHLY and CDR2 FYNNEI. The CDR3 length is 13 residues. V lost 4 bases to trimming and J lost 3 bases, with 6 bases between them. Written as DNA, the CDR3 is TGTGCCAGCAGTGGACAGGACACCGGGGAGCTGTTTTTT. Protein product: CASSGQDTGELFF.

The chain couples TRBV12-3 or TRBV12-4 to TRBJ2-1; D may correspond to TRBD1 or TRBD2 (6 bases each). CDR3 size: 14 residues. Trimming took 1 base from V and 9 from J, leaving 13 bases between them. The CDR3 spells CASSLGGGPGEQFF. CDR3 DNA sequence: TGTGCCAGCAGTTTAGGAGGGGGGCCGGGTGAGCAGTTCTTC.

This chain joins TRBV7-2 and TRBJ1-2; possibly TRBD1 for D (6 bases). The CDR3 covers 14 residues. Per the germline V gene, CDR1 is SGHTA and CDR2 is FQGNSA. V shed 3 bases and J shed 7 bases, with 15 bases lying between them. CDR3 residues: CASSLTGDPAGYTF. DNA of the CDR3: TGTGCCAGCAGCTTGACAGGAGACCCGGCTGGCTACACCTTC.

The chain is built from TRBV20-1 and TRBJ2-4; 11 nucleotides line up with TRBD2. The CDR3 is 13 residues long. The germline V gene encodes CDR1 DFQATT and CDR2 SNEGSKA (reference sequence). Trimming took 7 bases from V and 13 from J; bases not matched to a gene: 12. CDR3 protein: CSVMTSGAQEQYF. The CDR3 DNA sequence: TGCAGTGTTATGACTAGCGGGGCCCAGGAGCAGTACTTC.

With regard to this clonotype: Compared with germline, one end of the junction differs, possibly owing to a read error. The J gene is TRBJ1-4, the V gene TRBV14; D unresolved. Germline V gene lookup returns CDR1 SGHDN and CDR2 FVKESK. CDR3 length: 16 residues. The CDR3 protein is CASSQWRGTANERLFF. The CDR3 bases are TGTGCCAGCAGCCAATGGCGGGGAACAGCTAATGAAAGACTGTTTTTT.

This clonotype has a single count. The V and J genes are TRBV28 and TRBJ2-3; possible D gene TRBD1, 5 bases. This CDR3 contains 16 residues. CDR1 and CDR2 (germline): MDHEN, SYDVKM. Trimming left V 3 bases short and J 3 bases short, with 16 bases between. CDR3 coding DNA: TGTGCCAGCAGTTTTATTAGGGGTGGGTTGACAGATACGCAGTATTTT. It is translated as CASSFIRGGLTDTQYF.

The CDR3 DNA sequence: TGTGCCAGCAGCTTAGGGGACTCCTTGGGGGAGACCCAGTACTTC. Translation: CASSLGDSLGETQYF. V and J are TRBV7-8 and TRBJ2-5; TRBD2 is a possible D gene (6 bases). Trimming pared 1 base from V and 5 bases from J, leaving 14 bases between. The CDR3 is 15 amino acids. Germline CDR1 and CDR2: SGHVS and FQNEAQ.

The rearrangement links TRBV20-1 to TRBJ1-1, with D unresolved. Germline V gives CDR1 DFQATT, CDR2 SNEGSKA (reference sequence). V lost 6 bases to trimming and J lost 6 bases, with 5 bases between them. This CDR3 comprises 9 residues. CDR3 nucleotides: TGCAGTGCGGAGCCTGAAGCTTTCTTT. It codes for CSAEPEAFF.

The genes are TRBV7-9 and TRBJ2-4; D is ambiguous. CDR3 length: 15 residues. V gave up 1 base and J gave up 9 bases, with 16 bases separating them. Germline-derived CDR1 and CDR2 are SEHNR and FQNEAQ (reference sequence). CDR3 region: CASSLGAGPLAIQYF. CDR3 sequence (DNA): TGTGCCAGCAGCTTAGGGGCAGGTCCCCTTGCCATTCAGTACTTC.

J is TRBJ2-5 and V is TRBV9, with 11 bases identical to TRBD2. Germline V gene sequence: CDR1 SGDLS, CDR2 YYNGEE. With 4 bases clipped from V and 0 bases from J, the junction kept 5 bases outside the gene matches. This CDR3 comprises 16 residues. The DNA for the CDR3 is TGTGCCAGCAGCTTCTCGACTAGCGGGAACCAAGAGACCCAGTACTTC. This sequence encodes CASSFSTSGNQETQYF.

This clonotype was counted a few times. The rearrangement uses TRBV30 and TRBJ1-2; D is undetermined. V lost 4 bases and J lost 1, with 7 bases in between. The germline gives CDR1 GTSNPN, CDR2 SVGIG (reference sequence). The CDR3 runs to 12 residues. The CDR3 reads CAWNGFNYGYTF. In DNA form, the CDR3 reads TGTGCCTGGAACGGGTTTAACTATGGCTACACCTTC.

In its sample, this clonotype was seen once. The chain uses TRBV20-1 and TRBJ2-1; D gene uncertain. Germline V gene lookup returns CDR1 DFQATT and CDR2 SNEGSKA (reference sequence). The CDR3 has 17 residues. Trimming shortened V by 1 base and J by 0 bases, and 16 bases separated the two germline ends. The CDR3 spells CSARGATETSSYNEQFF. The CDR3 DNA sequence: TGCAGTGCTAGAGGTGCGACCGAGACATCCTCCTACAATGAGCAGTTCTTC.

A few counts support this clonotype. The V and J genes are TRBV5-5 and TRBJ1-2; D remains ambiguous. Trimming removed 4 bases at V and 5 bases at J, with 9 bases between. The length of the CDR3 is 12 residues. From germline, CDR1 is SGHKS and CDR2 YYEKEE (reference sequence). Here the CDR3 reads CASSRDLYGYTF. As DNA, the CDR3 is TGTGCCAGCAGCCGCGACTTGTATGGCTACACCTTC.

The gene calls are TRBV27 and TRBJ1-2; no firm D call. The CDR3 loop spans 13 amino acids. Germline-derived CDR1 and CDR2 are MNHEY and SMNVEV (reference sequence). Trimming left V 6 bases short and J 4 bases short, with 12 bases between. The CDR3 here is CASSDLASYGYTF. The CDR3 DNA sequence: TGTGCCAGCAGCGACCTGGCGTCCTATGGCTACACCTTC.